This T cell receptor beta chain was recovered during a study of blood T cell repertoires in COVID-19. The protocol was immunoSEQ multiplex PCR, while the TCRdb copy is restricted to in-frame clones and leaves out a portion. The sample lists tens of thousands of clones; approximately 89% were seen once. Germline V lookup: CDR1 MNHNS, CDR2 SASEGT. This CDR3 is 15 amino acids long. The V and J ends lost 3 bases and 4 bases respectively, with 14 bases between them. This receptor was identified in a human donor with active COVID-19. The donor label of this sample is uncertain. The sequenced material came from peripheral blood. The V call is TRBV6-1, the J call TRBJ2-3, with D perhaps TRBD2 (6 bases). CDR3 bases: TGTGCCAGCAGTGATGTAGGGAGGAACCCAGATACGCAGTATTTT. Its translation is CASSDVGRNPDTQYF.